Listed below are T cell receptor beta chains from one sample, sequenced in a study of regulatory T cells in long-lasting Graves disease. Each CDR3 protein is one row after TCRdb ran MiXCR on the multiplex PCR reads. Of over 500,000 distinct CDR3 sequences listed, 16% are singletons. The same data also contributed to another study, on T cells in Graves' hyperthyroidism and ophthalmopathy.

The sample consisted of peripheral blood mononuclear cells (PBMCs), taken at new diagnosis, from a patient treated with antithyroid drugs. These receptors were collected from a young woman with Graves disease. CDR3s include the opening cysteine and the closing phenylalanine or tryptophan. Each record gives: J gene, D gene, CDR3 length, clone size, V gene, CDR3 DNA, CDR3 protein. The D gene is left open where the match is weak. The listing skips clone size in some rows; elsewhere it reads once, few, many or a size class.

J gene: TRBJ2-3
D gene: NA
CDR3 length: 16
clone size: many
V gene: TRBV11-2
CDR3 DNA: TGTGCCAGCAGCTTAGGGGCTCTCGCTAGCACAGATACGCAGTATTTT
CDR3 protein: CASSLGALASTDTQYF

J gene: TRBJ2-5
D gene: NA
CDR3 length: 15
clone size: few
V gene: TRBV5-1
CDR3 DNA: TGCGCCAGCAGCTTGAACAGGGCCCCAGGGGAGACCCAGTACTTC
CDR3 protein: CASSLNRAPGETQYF

J gene: TRBJ2-3
D gene: TRBD2
CDR3 length: 14
clone size: NA
V gene: TRBV10-2
CDR3 DNA: TGCGCCAGCAGAGCGGGAGGGCGCACAGATACGCAGTATTTT
CDR3 protein: CASRAGGRTDTQYF

J gene: TRBJ2-7
D gene: NA
CDR3 length: 12
clone size: many
V gene: TRBV11-2
CDR3 DNA: TGTGCCAGCAGCTTAATGGGCCACGAGCAGTACTTC
CDR3 protein: CASSLMGHEQYF

J gene: TRBJ2-2
D gene: TRBD2
CDR3 length: 20
clone size: NA
V gene: TRBV20-1
CDR3 DNA: TGCAGTGCCCACTCCCGGGGGGGGCTCCTTATAGCGGGAGACACCGGGGAGCTGTTTTTT
CDR3 protein: CSAHSRGGLLIAGDTGELFF

J gene: TRBJ1-4
D gene: NA
CDR3 length: 12
clone size: many
V gene: TRBV28
CDR3 DNA: TGTGCCAGCAGTTATACTAATGAAAAACTGTTTTTT
CDR3 protein: CASSYTNEKLFF

J gene: TRBJ2-7
D gene: TRBD2
CDR3 length: 18
clone size: NA
V gene: TRBV3-1
CDR3 DNA: TGTGCCAGCAGCCAGCTTAGACCGGATAGCGGGAGAAGGTACGAGCAGTACTTC
CDR3 protein: CASSQLRPDSGRRYEQYF

J gene: TRBJ1-2
D gene: TRBD1
CDR3 length: 15
clone size: many
V gene: TRBV5-1
CDR3 DNA: TGCGCCAGCAGCTTGACGGGACAGACATTTGATGGCTACACCTTC
CDR3 protein: CASSLTGQTFDGYTF

J gene: TRBJ2-3
D gene: NA
CDR3 length: 11
clone size: few
V gene: TRBV19
CDR3 DNA: TGTGCCACCGTCCGGGGCGATACGCAGTATTTT
CDR3 protein: CATVRGDTQYF

J gene: TRBJ1-1
D gene: NA
CDR3 length: 18
clone size: many
V gene: TRBV5-1
CDR3 DNA: TGCGCCAGCAGCCCGGCAATGGGGACACACACCCTGAACACTGAAGCTTTCTTT
CDR3 protein: CASSPAMGTHTLNTEAFF

J gene: TRBJ1-5
D gene: NA
CDR3 length: 17
clone size: many
V gene: TRBV28
CDR3 DNA: TGTGCCAGCAGGGATAGATTACGGGGGTTGGGAGGACAGCCCCAGCATTTT
CDR3 protein: CASRDRLRGLGGQPQHF

J gene: TRBJ2-7
D gene: NA
CDR3 length: 12
clone size: few
V gene: TRBV6-2/TRBV6-3
CDR3 DNA: TGTGCCAGCAGTTATCTCAGTGGCGAGCAGTACTTC
CDR3 protein: CASSYLSGEQYF

J gene: TRBJ2-3
D gene: NA
CDR3 length: 12
clone size: NA
V gene: TRBV10-3
CDR3 DNA: TGTGCCATCAACAAGGGCACAGATACGCAGTATTTT
CDR3 protein: CAINKGTDTQYF

J gene: TRBJ2-7
D gene: NA
CDR3 length: 13
clone size: NA
V gene: TRBV28
CDR3 DNA: TGTGCCAGCAGCCCCCCTCCTAGGCACGAGCAGTACTTC
CDR3 protein: CASSPPPRHEQYF

J gene: TRBJ2-5
D gene: NA
CDR3 length: 12
clone size: many
V gene: TRBV28
CDR3 DNA: TGTGCCAGCAAGGCAAGTGCGGAGACCCAGTACTTC
CDR3 protein: CASKASAETQYF

J gene: TRBJ2-1
D gene: NA
CDR3 length: 16
clone size: many
V gene: TRBV5-1
CDR3 DNA: TGCGCCAGCAGCATGGGATCAGGGGAGGCCCACAATGAGCAGTTCTTC
CDR3 protein: CASSMGSGEAHNEQFF

J gene: TRBJ2-7
D gene: TRBD2
CDR3 length: 15
clone size: many
V gene: TRBV7-9
CDR3 DNA: TGTGCCAGCAGCGGAAGGACTAGCGGATCCTACGAGCAGTACTTC
CDR3 protein: CASSGRTSGSYEQYF

J gene: TRBJ1-5
D gene: TRBD1
CDR3 length: 16
clone size: NA
V gene: TRBV19
CDR3 DNA: TGTGCCAGTAGTCTACGACAGGGGTTGGGCAATCAGCCCCAGCATTTT
CDR3 protein: CASSLRQGLGNQPQHF

J gene: TRBJ2-1
D gene: TRBD2
CDR3 length: 16
clone size: few
V gene: TRBV4-2
CDR3 DNA: TGTGCCAGCAGCCAAGACAGAGGACTAGCGGACAATGAGCAGTTCTTC
CDR3 protein: CASSQDRGLADNEQFF

J gene: TRBJ2-7
D gene: TRBD2
CDR3 length: 17
clone size: few
V gene: TRBV20-1
CDR3 DNA: TGCAGTGCTAGATCCACTAGCGGGAGGGCCGGGGGGTACGAGCAGTACTTC
CDR3 protein: CSARSTSGRAGGYEQYF

J gene: TRBJ2-1
D gene: NA
CDR3 length: 12
clone size: NA
V gene: TRBV29-1
CDR3 DNA: TGCAGCACGCGCCCGGGCTACAATGAGCAGTTCTTC
CDR3 protein: CSTRPGYNEQFF

J gene: TRBJ1-2
D gene: TRBD1
CDR3 length: 14
clone size: many
V gene: TRBV6-1
CDR3 DNA: TGTGCCAGCAGCCCGGACAGGGCGAACTATGGCTACACCTTC
CDR3 protein: CASSPDRANYGYTF

J gene: TRBJ2-3
D gene: TRBD2
CDR3 length: 17
clone size: few
V gene: TRBV7-9
CDR3 DNA: TGTGCCAGCAGCTTTGGGGCGCTAGCGGGAGAGGTGGATACGCAGTATTTT
CDR3 protein: CASSFGALAGEVDTQYF

J gene: TRBJ2-7
D gene: NA
CDR3 length: 12
clone size: many
V gene: TRBV11-2
CDR3 DNA: TGTGCCAGCAGCTTAGATCGATCCGAGCAGTACTTC
CDR3 protein: CASSLDRSEQYF

J gene: TRBJ1-5
D gene: NA
CDR3 length: 14
clone size: NA
V gene: TRBV20-1
CDR3 DNA: TGCAGTGCCACGGCCAACAGGGACAATCAGCCCCAGCATTTT
CDR3 protein: CSATANRDNQPQHF

J gene: TRBJ2-5
D gene: NA
CDR3 length: 11
clone size: NA
V gene: TRBV20-1
CDR3 DNA: TGCAGTGCAAACTTTCAAGAGACCCAGTACTTC
CDR3 protein: CSANFQETQYF